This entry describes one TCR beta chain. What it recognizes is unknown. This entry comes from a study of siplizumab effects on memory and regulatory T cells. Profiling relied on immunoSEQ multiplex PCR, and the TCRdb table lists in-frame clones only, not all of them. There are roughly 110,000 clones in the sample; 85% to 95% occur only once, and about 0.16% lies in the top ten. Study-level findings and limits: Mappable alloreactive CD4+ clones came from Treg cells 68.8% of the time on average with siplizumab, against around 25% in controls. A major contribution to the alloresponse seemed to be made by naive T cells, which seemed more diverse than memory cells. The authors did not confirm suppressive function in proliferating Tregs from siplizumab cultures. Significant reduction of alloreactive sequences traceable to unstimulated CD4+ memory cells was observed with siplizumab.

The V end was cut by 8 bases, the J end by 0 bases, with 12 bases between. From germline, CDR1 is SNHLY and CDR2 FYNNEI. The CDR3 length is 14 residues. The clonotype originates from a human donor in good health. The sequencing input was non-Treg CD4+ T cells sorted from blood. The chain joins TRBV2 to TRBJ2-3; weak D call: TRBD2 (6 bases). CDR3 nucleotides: TGTGCCAGCGCCCGGGGGACTAGCACAGATACGCAGTATTTT. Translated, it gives CASARGTSTDTQYF. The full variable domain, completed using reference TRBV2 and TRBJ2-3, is EPEVTQTPSHQVTQMGQEVILRCVPISNHLYFYWYRQILGQKVEFLVSFYNNEISEKSEIFDDQFSVERPDGSNFTLKIRSTKLEDSAMYFCASARGTSTDTQYFGPGTRLTVL.